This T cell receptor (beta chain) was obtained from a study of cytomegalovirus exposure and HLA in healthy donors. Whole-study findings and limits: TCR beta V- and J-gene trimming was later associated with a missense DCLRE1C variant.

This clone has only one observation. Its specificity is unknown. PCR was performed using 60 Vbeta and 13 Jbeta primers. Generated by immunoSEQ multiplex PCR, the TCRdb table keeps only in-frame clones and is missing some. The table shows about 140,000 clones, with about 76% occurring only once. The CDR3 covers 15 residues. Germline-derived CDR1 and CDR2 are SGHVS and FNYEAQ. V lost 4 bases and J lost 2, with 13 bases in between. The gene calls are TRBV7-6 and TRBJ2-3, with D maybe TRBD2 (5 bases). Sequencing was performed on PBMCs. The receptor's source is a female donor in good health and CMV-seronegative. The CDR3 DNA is TGTGCCAGCAGCTCTAGAGGGTCACCCACAGATACGCAGTATTTT. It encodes CASSSRGSPTDTQYF.